This T cell receptor (beta chain) stems from a study of blood T cell repertoires in COVID-19. V lost 4 bases and J 0 bases, leaving 10 bases between the germline ends. Germline CDR1 and CDR2: SGHTA and FQGNSA. The CDR3 has 16 amino acids. Under the authors' procedure: How many nucleated cells were present was estimated from reference gene primer amplification. The table came from immunoSEQ multiplex PCR; TCRdb's copy has only in-frame clones and leaves some out. For V, J and clone size, that table is used; D and trimming come from the DNA. The table has around 300,000 clones, roughly 90% seen once. Recovered participants had two consecutive negative NP/OP PCR tests, healthcare professional clearance, or symptom resolution.

Input material: PBMCs or T cells enriched from blood (not recorded which). This chain uses TRBV7-2 with TRBJ2-6, with a weak D call TRBD2 (6 bases). This TCR was sampled from a woman aged 25 to 45 who had recovered from COVID-19. CDR3 nucleotide sequence: TGTGCCAGCAGCTCCGGAGGGGCCTCTGGGGCCAACGTCCTGACTTTC. Translating it yields CASSSGGASGANVLTF.